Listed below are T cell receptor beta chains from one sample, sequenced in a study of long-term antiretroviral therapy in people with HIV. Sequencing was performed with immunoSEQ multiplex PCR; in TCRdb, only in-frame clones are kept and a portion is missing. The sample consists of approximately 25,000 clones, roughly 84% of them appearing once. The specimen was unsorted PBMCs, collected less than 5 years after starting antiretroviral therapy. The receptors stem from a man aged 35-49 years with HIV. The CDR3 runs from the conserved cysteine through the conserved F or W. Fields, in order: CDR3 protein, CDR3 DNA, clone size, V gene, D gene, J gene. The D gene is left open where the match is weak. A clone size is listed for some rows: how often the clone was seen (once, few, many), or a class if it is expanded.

cdr3_aa: CASSARELWNGYTF
cdr3_nt: TGTGCCAGCAGTGCCAGGGAACTATGGAATGGCTACACCTTC
clone_size: .
v_call: TRBV6-1
d_call: .
j_call: TRBJ1-2

cdr3_aa: CASSRNNEQFF
cdr3_nt: TGTGCCAGCAGCAGAAACAATGAGCAGTTCTTC
clone_size: once
v_call: TRBV21-1
d_call: .
j_call: TRBJ2-1

cdr3_aa: CASSIRPDYEQYF
cdr3_nt: TGTGCCAGTAGTATAAGGCCAGACTACGAGCAGTACTTC
clone_size: .
v_call: TRBV19
d_call: .
j_call: TRBJ2-7

cdr3_aa: CASSPRGNEKLFF
cdr3_nt: TGTGCCAGCTCACCACGGGGAAACGAAAAACTGTTTTTT
clone_size: .
v_call: TRBV18
d_call: .
j_call: TRBJ1-4

cdr3_aa: CASSLGPDQETQYF
cdr3_nt: TGTGCCAGCAGCTTAGGCCCAGATCAAGAGACCCAGTACTTC
clone_size: .
v_call: TRBV11-2
d_call: .
j_call: TRBJ2-5

cdr3_aa: CASSEPGVEQYF
cdr3_nt: TGTGCCAGCAGTGAGCCTGGGGTCGAGCAGTACTTC
clone_size: .
v_call: TRBV2
d_call: .
j_call: TRBJ2-7

cdr3_aa: CSARDVDTQYF
cdr3_nt: TGCAGTGCTAGAGATGTAGATACGCAGTATTTT
clone_size: once
v_call: TRBV20-1
d_call: .
j_call: TRBJ2-3

cdr3_aa: CASSQRGSDEQYF
cdr3_nt: TGTGCCAGCAGCCAAAGGGGCTCCGACGAGCAGTACTTC
clone_size: .
v_call: TRBV7-8
d_call: .
j_call: TRBJ2-7

cdr3_aa: CASSLLAGGSRNEQFF
cdr3_nt: TGTGCCAGCAGCTTACTAGCGGGGGGCAGTAGGAATGAGCAGTTCTTC
clone_size: .
v_call: TRBV7-9
d_call: TRBD2
j_call: TRBJ2-1

cdr3_aa: CASSIFWGASYEQYF
cdr3_nt: TGTGCCAGTAGTATATTCTGGGGGGCCTCCTACGAGCAGTACTTC
clone_size: .
v_call: TRBV19
d_call: .
j_call: TRBJ2-7

cdr3_aa: CASSFGAGVKTGELFF
cdr3_nt: TGTGCCAGCAGTTTTGGAGCGGGAGTAAAAACCGGGGAGCTGTTTTTT
clone_size: .
v_call: TRBV27
d_call: TRBD2
j_call: TRBJ2-2

cdr3_aa: CASSSGQGVDEQFF
cdr3_nt: TGCGCCAGCAGCTCAGGACAGGGTGTCGATGAGCAGTTCTTC
clone_size: .
v_call: TRBV5-1
d_call: TRBD1
j_call: TRBJ2-1

cdr3_aa: CASSANRDTQYF
cdr3_nt: TGTGCCAGCAGCGCGAATCGCGATACGCAGTATTTT
clone_size: .
v_call: TRBV5-4
d_call: .
j_call: TRBJ2-3

cdr3_aa: CASSIQGLNYGYTF
cdr3_nt: TGTGCCAGTAGTATCCAGGGACTAAACTATGGCTACACCTTC
clone_size: .
v_call: TRBV19
d_call: .
j_call: TRBJ1-2

cdr3_aa: CSVEDQAGTGNTIYF
cdr3_nt: TGCAGCGTTGAAGATCAAGCGGGAACTGGAAACACCATATATTTT
clone_size: .
v_call: TRBV29-1
d_call: .
j_call: TRBJ1-3

cdr3_aa: CASSWDRGSYEQYF
cdr3_nt: TGTGCCAGCAGCTGGGACAGGGGCTCCTACGAGCAGTACTTC
clone_size: .
v_call: TRBV5-5
d_call: TRBD1
j_call: TRBJ2-7

cdr3_aa: CASSKWDRVANTEAFF
cdr3_nt: TGTGCCAGCAGCAAGTGGGACAGGGTTGCGAACACTGAAGCTTTCTTT
clone_size: .
v_call: TRBV21-1
d_call: .
j_call: TRBJ1-1

cdr3_aa: CASSLEVGVAGLDEQFF
cdr3_nt: TGTGCCAGCAGCTTAGAGGTAGGAGTAGCGGGGTTGGATGAGCAGTTCTTC
clone_size: .
v_call: TRBV11-3
d_call: TRBD2
j_call: TRBJ2-1

cdr3_aa: CASSPGGETYNEQFF
cdr3_nt: TGTGCCAGCAGCCCCGGGGGGGAAACCTACAATGAGCAGTTCTTC
clone_size: once
v_call: TRBV7-8
d_call: TRBD2
j_call: TRBJ2-1

cdr3_aa: CASSEAGVGGANESPLHF
cdr3_nt: TGTGCCAGCAGTGAAGCGGGCGTAGGGGGCGCGAATGAATCACCCCTCCACTTT
clone_size: .
v_call: TRBV6-1
d_call: TRBD1
j_call: TRBJ1-6

cdr3_aa: CDPHLLGDGVTDTQYF
cdr3_nt: TGTGACCCACACCTCTTAGGGGACGGGGTCACAGATACGCAGTATTTT
clone_size: .
v_call: TRBV28
d_call: .
j_call: TRBJ2-3

cdr3_aa: CASRGTGVSYGYTF
cdr3_nt: TGTGCCAGCAGAGGGACAGGGGTCTCCTATGGCTACACCTTC
clone_size: .
v_call: TRBV7-9
d_call: TRBD1
j_call: TRBJ1-2

cdr3_aa: CASSDPRDTQYF
cdr3_nt: TGTGCCAGCAGTGACCCTAGGGATACGCAGTATTTT
clone_size: .
v_call: TRBV2
d_call: .
j_call: TRBJ2-3

cdr3_aa: CASSGLGLPQETQYF
cdr3_nt: TGTGCCAGTAGCGGACTGGGACTACCACAAGAGACCCAGTACTTC
clone_size: .
v_call: TRBV19
d_call: TRBD2
j_call: TRBJ2-5

cdr3_aa: CASSIGKGREQFF
cdr3_nt: TGTGCCAGTAGTATAGGTAAAGGAAGGGAGCAGTTCTTC
clone_size: .
v_call: TRBV19
d_call: .
j_call: TRBJ2-1

cdr3_aa: CASSLMDATGGETQYF
cdr3_nt: TGTGCCAGCAGCTTGATGGATGCGACAGGAGGGGAGACCCAGTACTTC
clone_size: .
v_call: TRBV5-6
d_call: .
j_call: TRBJ2-5

cdr3_aa: CASSLLGGAEAFF
cdr3_nt: TGCGCCAGCAGCTTGCTCGGAGGGGCTGAAGCTTTCTTT
clone_size: few
v_call: TRBV10-2
d_call: .
j_call: TRBJ1-1

cdr3_aa: CASSLATETQYF
cdr3_nt: TGTGCCAGCAGCTTAGCCACGGAGACCCAGTACTTC
clone_size: once
v_call: TRBV7-9
d_call: .
j_call: TRBJ2-5

cdr3_aa: CASSSLSGEYF
cdr3_nt: TGTGCCAGCAGTTCACTTAGCGGGGAGTACTTC
clone_size: .
v_call: TRBV6-6
d_call: TRBD2
j_call: TRBJ2-5

cdr3_aa: CASSIDETLSGYTF
cdr3_nt: TGTGCCAGTAGTATAGATGAGACACTATCTGGCTACACCTTC
clone_size: few
v_call: TRBV19
d_call: .
j_call: TRBJ1-2

cdr3_aa: CASSLVWGEYEQYF
cdr3_nt: TGTGCCAGCAGCTTAGTTTGGGGGGAATACGAGCAGTACTTC
clone_size: .
v_call: TRBV7-2
d_call: .
j_call: TRBJ2-7

cdr3_aa: CASSEAGQISYNEQFF
cdr3_nt: TGTGCCAGCAGTGAAGCCGGACAGATAAGCTACAATGAGCAGTTCTTC
clone_size: .
v_call: TRBV2
d_call: .
j_call: TRBJ2-1

cdr3_aa: CASSPPRGKQYF
cdr3_nt: TGTGCCAGCAGCCCCCCGCGGGGCAAGCAGTACTTC
clone_size: .
v_call: TRBV13
d_call: .
j_call: TRBJ2-7

cdr3_aa: CASSLGTGGETQYF
cdr3_nt: TGTGCCAGCAGCTTGGGGACAGGGGGGGAGACCCAGTACTTC
clone_size: .
v_call: TRBV7-6
d_call: TRBD1
j_call: TRBJ2-5

cdr3_aa: CAWRGQGGGTEAFF
cdr3_nt: TGTGCCTGGAGGGGACAGGGGGGGGGCACTGAAGCTTTCTTT
clone_size: .
v_call: TRBV30
d_call: TRBD1
j_call: TRBJ1-1

cdr3_aa: CASSFREEGPDTQYF
cdr3_nt: TGCGCCAGCAGCTTTAGGGAAGAGGGTCCAGATACGCAGTATTTT
clone_size: .
v_call: TRBV5-1
d_call: .
j_call: TRBJ2-3

cdr3_aa: CASSIPGRTYEQYF
cdr3_nt: TGTGCCAGTAGCATACCAGGGCGAACCTACGAGCAGTACTTC
clone_size: .
v_call: TRBV19
d_call: .
j_call: TRBJ2-7

cdr3_aa: CASSHGLLYEQYF
cdr3_nt: TGTGCCAGCAGTCACGGACTACTTTACGAGCAGTACTTC
clone_size: .
v_call: TRBV28
d_call: .
j_call: TRBJ2-7

cdr3_aa: CASSEFPAVGYEQYF
cdr3_nt: TGTGCCAGCAGTGAATTTCCGGCGGTCGGCTACGAGCAGTACTTC
clone_size: .
v_call: TRBV2
d_call: .
j_call: TRBJ2-7

cdr3_aa: CASSVGDLGGPGELFF
cdr3_nt: TGTGCCAGCAGCGTAGGGGACCTCGGAGGTCCCGGGGAGCTGTTTTTT
clone_size: once
v_call: TRBV9
d_call: .
j_call: TRBJ2-2

cdr3_aa: CASSPGRERITEAFF
cdr3_nt: TGTGCCAGCTCACCAGGTAGGGAGAGGATTACTGAAGCTTTCTTT
clone_size: few
v_call: TRBV18
d_call: .
j_call: TRBJ1-1

cdr3_aa: CASSYSQYYGYTF
cdr3_nt: TGTGCCAGCAGTTACTCGCAATATTATGGCTACACCTTC
clone_size: .
v_call: TRBV6-5
d_call: .
j_call: TRBJ1-2

cdr3_aa: CASSLEDTPFRGYTF
cdr3_nt: TGTGCCAGCAGCTTAGAGGATACCCCCTTTCGGGGCTACACCTTC
clone_size: .
v_call: TRBV7-8
d_call: .
j_call: TRBJ1-2

cdr3_aa: CASSLRQAVSGNTIYF
cdr3_nt: TGTGCCAGCAGCTTGCGACAGGCCGTCTCTGGAAACACCATATATTTT
clone_size: .
v_call: TRBV21-1
d_call: .
j_call: TRBJ1-3

cdr3_aa: CASSLLGAGSNQPQHF
cdr3_nt: TGTGCCAGCAGTTTATTGGGGGCTGGGAGCAATCAGCCCCAGCATTTT
clone_size: .
v_call: TRBV27
d_call: .
j_call: TRBJ1-5

cdr3_aa: CASRPGRYTEAFF
cdr3_nt: TGTGCCAGCAGACCAGGTCGGTACACTGAAGCTTTCTTT
clone_size: .
v_call: TRBV6-5
d_call: .
j_call: TRBJ1-1

cdr3_aa: CASSHVDSLANYGYTF
cdr3_nt: TGCGCCAGCAGCCACGTCGACAGCCTAGCTAACTATGGCTACACCTTC
clone_size: .
v_call: TRBV4-1
d_call: .
j_call: TRBJ1-2

cdr3_aa: CASSSLAGGPTDTQYF
cdr3_nt: TGTGCCAGCAGCTCTCTAGCGGGGGGGCCAACAGATACGCAGTATTTT
clone_size: .
v_call: TRBV7-8
d_call: TRBD2
j_call: TRBJ2-3

cdr3_aa: CASSQEVGWNQPQHF
cdr3_nt: TGCGCCAGCAGCCAAGAAGTAGGGTGGAATCAGCCCCAGCATTTT
clone_size: .
v_call: TRBV4-3
d_call: .
j_call: TRBJ1-5

cdr3_aa: CASSRLAGTTDTQYF
cdr3_nt: TGTGCCAGCAGCAGGCTAGCGGGGACCACAGATACGCAGTATTTT
clone_size: .
v_call: TRBV5-5
d_call: TRBD2
j_call: TRBJ2-3

cdr3_aa: CASSLLIGATETQYF
cdr3_nt: TGTGCCAGCAGTTTATTAATCGGGGCTACGGAGACCCAGTACTTC
clone_size: medium-sized
v_call: TRBV27
d_call: .
j_call: TRBJ2-5

cdr3_aa: CASRPQKAVNTEAFF
cdr3_nt: TGTGCCAGCAGGCCCCAGAAGGCAGTCAACACTGAAGCTTTCTTT
clone_size: .
v_call: TRBV6-5
d_call: .
j_call: TRBJ1-1

cdr3_aa: CASSQDRLNYGYTF
cdr3_nt: TGTGCCAGCTCTCAGGACAGGCTTAACTATGGCTACACCTTC
clone_size: .
v_call: TRBV18
d_call: TRBD1
j_call: TRBJ1-2

cdr3_aa: CASSSKRRGREKLFF
cdr3_nt: TGTGCCAGCAGTTCAAAAAGGAGGGGGAGGGAAAAACTGTTTTTT
clone_size: .
v_call: TRBV28
d_call: .
j_call: TRBJ1-4

cdr3_aa: CASSTRFLNYGYTF
cdr3_nt: TGTGCCAGCAGCACCAGGTTCCTTAACTATGGCTACACCTTC
clone_size: .
v_call: TRBV7-9
d_call: .
j_call: TRBJ1-2

cdr3_aa: CASSTGTGAPYEQYF
cdr3_nt: TGTGCCAGCAGCACAGGGACTGGGGCCCCCTACGAGCAGTACTTC
clone_size: .
v_call: TRBV7-2
d_call: .
j_call: TRBJ2-7